This is a list of T cell receptor beta chains from one sample in a study of blood T cell repertoires in COVID-19. This table comes from immunoSEQ multiplex PCR, and its TCRdb copy is limited to in-frame clones, with some not included. Of some 45,000 clones listed, roughly 90% are singletons. Sequencing was carried out using peripheral blood. Receptor source: a human donor in a cohort sampled during active COVID-19. Each CDR3 is given with its conserved first and last residue. A D gene is named only where the DNA matches it firmly. Expanded clones are given a class, and other clones once, few, many or no size at all.

D,J,size,V,CDR3,DNA
TRBD2,TRBJ2-5,-,TRBV29-1,CSVSSGVQETQYF,TGCAGCGTTTCTAGCGGGGTCCAAGAGACCCAGTACTTC
TRBD2,TRBJ2-5,-,TRBV11-3,CASSARTSGVETQYF,TGTGCCAGCAGCGCGCGGACTAGCGGGGTAGAGACCCAGTACTTC
TRBD1,TRBJ2-2,-,TRBV24-1,CATSPPTGESGELFF,TGTGCCACCAGCCCGCCGACAGGGGAGAGCGGGGAGCTGTTTTTT
TRBD2,TRBJ2-1,-,TRBV7-9,CASSLTETSGYNEQFF,TGTGCCAGCAGCTTAACTGAGACTAGCGGTTACAATGAGCAGTTCTTC
-,TRBJ1-6,-,TRBV28,CASRRGTSNSPLHF,TGTGCCAGCAGGCGGGGGACTTCCAATTCACCCCTCCACTTT
-,TRBJ2-3,-,TRBV19,CASSILPGTQYF,TGTGCCAGTAGTATATTGCCGGGGACGCAGTATTTT
TRBD1,TRBJ2-2,-,TRBV7-8,CASSFVQGAGTGELFF,TGTGCCAGCAGCTTCGTACAGGGGGCGGGCACCGGGGAGCTGTTTTTT
TRBD2,TRBJ2-3,-,TRBV19,CASSILAASADTQYF,TGTGCCAGTAGTATACTAGCGGCGTCCGCTGATACGCAGTATTTT
-,TRBJ2-1,-,TRBV6-5,CASSRDRTILNEQFF,TGTGCCAGTAGCCGGGACCGGACTATTCTCAATGAGCAGTTCTTC
-,TRBJ2-7,-,TRBV10-2,CASSPAYEQYF,TGCGCCAGCAGCCCCGCCTACGAGCAGTACTTC
TRBD1,TRBJ1-6,-,TRBV19,CASSMGDRNNSPLHF,TGTGCCAGTAGTATGGGGGACAGGAATAATTCACCCCTCCACTTT
-,TRBJ2-4,-,TRBV30,CAWSRGSKNIQYF,TGTGCCTGGAGTCGGGGGTCAAAAAACATTCAGTACTTC
TRBD1,TRBJ1-4,-,TRBV18,CASSPRTGTEKLFF,TGTGCCAGCTCACCCAGGACAGGGACTGAAAAACTGTTTTTT
-,TRBJ1-5,-,TRBV3-1/TRBV3-2,CASSQDRGQPQHF,TGTGCCAGCAGCCAAGACAGGGGTCAGCCCCAGCATTTT
-,TRBJ2-1,-,TRBV29-1,CSLWLADNEQFF,TGCAGCCTGTGGTTAGCGGACAATGAGCAGTTCTTC
TRBD1,TRBJ1-2,-,TRBV7-9,CASSFGDSYGYTF,TGTGCCAGCAGCTTCGGGGACAGCTATGGCTACACCTTC
-,TRBJ1-4,-,TRBV7-9,CASSLVQNNEKLFF,TGTGCCAGCAGCTTAGTGCAGAATAATGAAAAACTGTTTTTT
-,TRBJ2-3,-,TRBV6-2/TRBV6-3,CASSYQYSTDTQYF,TGTGCCAGCAGTTACCAGTATAGCACAGATACGCAGTATTTT
-,TRBJ2-2,-,TRBV10-3,CAISPNTGELFF,TGTGCCATCAGTCCTAACACCGGGGAGCTGTTTTTT
TRBD1,TRBJ1-2,few,TRBV4-2,CASSPSRDRGGYTF,TGTGCCAGCAGCCCGTCCCGGGACAGGGGTGGCTACACCTTC
-,TRBJ2-5,-,TRBV4-2,CASSHTLGGQETQYF,TGTGCCAGCAGCCATACCTTGGGGGGACAAGAGACCCAGTACTTC
-,TRBJ1-2,-,TRBV12-3/TRBV12-4,CASSLGTTRYYTF,TGTGCCAGCAGTTTAGGTACGACGAGGTACTACACCTTC
-,TRBJ2-3,-,TRBV7-2,CASSYRGDTQYF,TGTGCCAGCAGCTATAGGGGGGATACGCAGTATTTT
-,TRBJ2-1,-,TRBV30,CAWSKRASEQFF,TGTGCCTGGAGTAAGAGGGCCAGTGAGCAGTTCTTC
TRBD1,TRBJ1-1,-,TRBV4-1,CASSQGQGYGAFF,TGCGCCAGCAGCCAAGGACAGGGTTACGGAGCTTTCTTT
-,TRBJ2-1,-,TRBV11-3,CASSLVAVNEQFF,TGTGCCAGCAGCTTAGTAGCGGTCAATGAGCAGTTCTTC
-,TRBJ2-3,-,TRBV12-3/TRBV12-4,CASRSRGTDTQYF,TGTGCCAGCAGATCACGGGGTACAGATACGCAGTATTTT
-,TRBJ2-3,-,TRBV7-3,CASSPLGRTPTDTQYF,TGTGCCAGCAGCCCGTTGGGGAGGACACCAACAGATACGCAGTATTTT
TRBD1,TRBJ1-2,-,TRBV6-5,CASTIDRVNAGYTF,TGTGCCAGCACTATAGACAGGGTGAATGCTGGCTACACCTTC